This T cell receptor beta chain is from a study of T cell responses to AZD1222 COVID-19 vaccine. On this clone: What it recognizes is unknown.

Data came from immunoSEQ multiplex PCR; TCRdb stores just in-frame clones and leaves some out. This table holds about 120,000 clones, more than 85% found once. The study's findings and limits: Clonal diversity was possibly underestimated, and the donors were mostly white British, with more females.

This CDR3 has 14 residues. Per the germline V gene, CDR1 is SNHLY and CDR2 is FYNNEI. With 7 bases clipped from V and 3 bases from J, the junction kept 8 bases outside the gene matches. This TCR derives from an adult who received the AZD1222 COVID-19 vaccine. Sequencing was performed on peripheral blood, taken 28 days after the second AZD1222 dose. This rearrangement joins TRBV2 to TRBJ1-2; 7 bases are a match to TRBD1. The CDR3 sequence is CASMGDSRDYGYTF. CDR3 coding DNA: TGTGCCAGCATGGGGGACAGCAGGGACTATGGCTACACCTTC.